This T cell receptor (beta chain) derives from a study of PD-1 blockade in classical Hodgkin lymphoma. Study in general: On a schedule of every 2 weeks, patients received nivolumab 3 mg/kg intravenously. Study findings and constraints: CD4+ but not CD8+ TCR diversity rose significantly by C4D1.

The sample's time point: cycle 4 day 1 (C4D1), after 5 to 7 weeks of nivolumab. Relapse after autologous stem cell transplantation occurred in every patient, and brentuximab vedotin exposure varied. PBMCs were thawed, and CD8+ T cells were then isolated from them by magnetic negative selection. About this clone itself: Its antigen remains unknown.

This table comes from immunoSEQ multiplex PCR, and its TCRdb copy is limited to in-frame clones, with some not included. Seen here are about 9,900 clones, 70% to 80% observed once, and the top ten hold roughly 10%. Germline-derived CDR1 and CDR2 are SGHNT and YYREEE (reference sequence). The CDR3 covers 16 residues. V dropped 0 bases and J dropped 1; count of bases not matched to a gene: 7. The receptor was derived from a human donor with classical Hodgkin lymphoma. Specimen: CD8+ T cells from blood, collected before the fourth cycle of nivolumab. The chain uses TRBV5-4 and TRBJ2-7, with 7 bases identical to TRBD1. The CDR3 bases are TGTGCCAGCAGCTTGGGCGCGCTGGACAGGTCCTACGAGCAGTACTTC. Its translation: CASSLGALDRSYEQYF.